The 31 T cell receptor beta chains in this list originate from one sample, sequenced in a study of CD8 T cells in Susac syndrome. After extraction with the RNeasy kit, about 0.45 to 1 ug of the RNA was reverse transcribed using random hexamers. Each CDR3 protein is one row after TCRdb ran MiXCR on the immunoSEQ multiplex PCR reads. Among under 550,000 distinct CDR3 sequences listed, approximately 89% were seen once. Input material: CD8+ T cells from PBMCs. Every receptor here comes from a human donor with multiple sclerosis.

The V and J genes are TRBV28 and TRBJ2-7; 7 bases align to TRBD2. This CDR3 contains 14 residues. Germline values: CDR1 MDHEN, CDR2 SYDVKM. V dropped 8 bases and J dropped 0; count of bases not matched to a gene: 7. The CDR3 reads CASSWLADSYEQYF. CDR3 bases: TGTGCCAGCTCGTGGCTAGCGGACTCCTACGAGCAGTACTTC. The whole variable domain, remainder taken from reference TRBV28 and TRBJ2-7, is DVKVTQSSRYLVKRTGEKVFLECVQDMDHENMFWYRQDPGLGLRLIYFSYDVKMKEKGDIPEGYSVSREKKERFSLILESASTNQTSMYLCASSWLADSYEQYFGPGTRLTVT.

For the CDR3, the DNA is TGTGCCAGCAGTTACTCGGACTCTCCCCCAATCTACGAGCAGTACTTC. Protein product: CASSYSDSPPIYEQYF. This chain uses TRBV6-5 with TRBJ2-7; D possibly corresponds to TRBD2 (5 bases). CDR3 size: 16 residues. V was trimmed by 0 bases and J by 3 bases, leaving 15 bases between them. In germline, CDR1 is MNHEY, CDR2 SVGAGI.

CDR3 region: CSVVPFRDSSYNEQFF. DNA of the CDR3: TGCAGCGTTGTTCCCTTCAGGGACAGCTCCTACAATGAGCAGTTCTTC. The gene calls are TRBV29-1 and TRBJ2-1; 7 bases map to TRBD1. Per the germline V gene, CDR1 is SQVTM and CDR2 is ANQGSEA. V gave up 4 bases and J gave up 0 bases; unmatched junction bases: 9. The CDR3 sequence is 16 residues long.

The chain combines TRBV5-1 with TRBJ1-2, with 8 bases lining up with TRBD1. V gave up 2 bases and J gave up 6 bases; unmatched junction bases: 18. The germline V gene encodes CDR1 SGHRS and CDR2 YFSETQ. This CDR3 spans 18 amino acids. The CDR3 loop reads CASSFGLSVRDRKDGYTF. Here the CDR3 DNA reads TGCGCCAGCAGCTTTGGCCTCTCGGTCCGGGACAGGAAGGATGGCTACACCTTC.

This clonotype was counted a few times. The chain recombines TRBV11-2 with TRBJ2-3; D unresolved. This CDR3 is built from 13 residues. Germline loops: CDR1 SGHAT, CDR2 FQNNGV. With 1 base removed from V and 2 bases from J, the gap between germline ends came to 4 bases. The CDR3 spells CASSLANTDTQYF. In DNA, the CDR3 is TGTGCCAGCAGCTTAGCTAACACAGATACGCAGTATTTT.

The rearrangement links TRBV27 to TRBJ2-7; no clear D gene. V lost 4 bases to trimming and J lost 4 bases, with 14 bases between them. Germline V gene data show CDR1 as MNHEY and CDR2 as SMNVEV (reference sequence). This CDR3 contains 14 residues. The CDR3 DNA is TGTGCCAGCAGTTCCCGTCCTCGGCTGTACGAGCAGTACTTC. Translation gives CASSSRPRLYEQYF.

The V and J genes are TRBV7-9 and TRBJ2-1; weak D call: TRBD1 (6 bases). The CDR3 loop spans 15 amino acids. In germline, CDR1 is SEHNR, CDR2 FQNEAQ (reference sequence). Trimming removed 5 bases at V and 4 bases at J, with 15 bases between. The CDR3 loop reads CASSAFTGLYNEQFF. CDR3 nucleotide sequence: TGTGCCAGCAGCGCTTTTACAGGGTTGTACAATGAGCAGTTCTTC.

V gene TRBV11-2 combines with J gene TRBJ2-7, with TRBD1 as a possible D gene (6 bases). There are 14 residues in the CDR3. V gave up 3 bases and J gave up 3 bases, with 12 bases separating them. Germline values: CDR1 SGHAT, CDR2 FQNNGV. Here the CDR3 reads CASSLSGHHYEQYF. In nucleotides, the CDR3 is TGTGCCAGCAGCTTGTCGGGACACCACTACGAGCAGTACTTC. The whole variable domain, filled in from reference TRBV11-2 and TRBJ2-7, reads EAGVAQSPRYKIIEKRQSVAFWCNPISGHATLYWYQQILGQGPKLLIQFQNNGVVDDSQLPKDRFSAERLKGVDSTLKIQPAKLEDSAVYLCASSLSGHHYEQYFGPGTRLTVT.

This rearrangement joins TRBV2 to TRBJ2-5, with 8 bases matching TRBD1. Germline CDR1 and CDR2: SNHLY and FYNNEI. This CDR3 region has 16 residues. V gave up 8 bases and J gave up 1 base; unmatched junction bases: 12. The CDR3 coding sequence is TGTGCCAGCTTGTCCCCCCGGACAGGGCTCCAAGAGACCCAGTACTTC. It specifies CASLSPRTGLQETQYF.

The V and J genes are TRBV14 and TRBJ2-7; D uncertain. Germline V CDR1 and CDR2: SGHDN, FVKESK. CDR3 length equals 14 residues. With 1 base removed from V and 2 bases from J, the gap between germline ends came to 9 bases. The CDR3 is CASSQAAEPYEQYF. CDR3 DNA sequence: TGTGCCAGCAGCCAAGCCGCAGAACCCTACGAGCAGTACTTC.

This clonotype has just one count. The rearrangement links TRBV30 to TRBJ2-7; tentative D call: TRBD2 (6 bases). Germline V CDR1 and CDR2: GTSNPN, SVGIG (reference sequence). V was clipped by 0 bases and J by 6 bases, with 12 bases between them. The CDR3 spans 13 residues. The chain's CDR3 is CAWSVSGGGEQYF. The CDR3 DNA reads TGTGCCTGGAGTGTATCCGGGGGTGGCGAGCAGTACTTC.

V is TRBV2 and J is TRBJ1-2, with TRBD1 matching 7 bases. The germline CDR1 and CDR2 sequences are SNHLY and FYNNEI. This CDR3 contains 12 residues. V gave up 9 bases and J gave up 2 bases; unmatched junction bases: 3. The CDR3 DNA is TGTGCCAGTGCACAGGGGAACTATGGCTACACCTTC. The encoded protein is CASAQGNYGYTF.

J is TRBJ2-1 and V is TRBV28; 11 nucleotides match TRBD2. Losses at the gene ends were 1 base for V and 4 bases for J; bases not matched to a gene: 21. The CDR3 contains 22 residues. From germline, CDR1 is MDHEN and CDR2 SYDVKM. The CDR3 protein is CASSLLDQEGASGRINYNEQFF. The DNA of the CDR3 is TGTGCCAGCAGTTTATTGGACCAGGAGGGCGCTAGCGGGAGGATCAATTACAATGAGCAGTTCTTC.

This clonotype was seen only a few times. The chain links TRBV9 to TRBJ1-5; possible D gene TRBD1, 5 bases. The CDR3 has 15 amino acids. Deletions cut 0 bases from V and 2 bases from J, with 9 bases between. CDR1 and CDR2 from the germline V gene are SGDLS and YYNGEE. CDR3 loop: CASSVGGGGNQPQHF. CDR3 bases: TGTGCCAGCAGCGTAGGTGGGGGAGGCAATCAGCCCCAGCATTTT. Supplemented by reference TRBV9 and TRBJ1-5, the full variable domain reads DSGVTQTPKHLITATGQRVTLRCSPRSGDLSVYWYQQSLDQGLQFLIQYYNGEERAKGNILERFSAQQFPDLHSELNLSSLELGDSALYFCASSVGGGGNQPQHFGDGTRLSIL.

Comments on this clonotype: One junction end does not reproduce the germline sequence, and a read error may be involved. The chain links TRBV13 to TRBJ2-3; D assignment may be TRBD1 or TRBD2 (5 bases each). CDR3 size: 12 residues. Germline V gene sequence: CDR1 PRHDT, CDR2 FYEKMQ (reference sequence). CDR3 bases: TGTGCCAGCAGCATAGGTGGGGGTACGCAGTATTTT. Its protein is CASSIGGGTQYF.

The chain uses TRBV5-1 and TRBJ2-1; TRBD1 is a possible D gene (7 bases). The CDR3 is 16 amino acids. Germline V gene sequence: CDR1 SGHRS, CDR2 YFSETQ. V lost 5 bases and J 6 bases, leaving 21 bases between the germline ends. The CDR3 DNA follows: TGCGCCAGCAGTATCGAAGTTGGGCAGGGGGGCAATGAGCAGTTCTTC. As protein: CASSIEVGQGGNEQFF.

This clonotype was seen more than once but under ten times. The chain combines TRBV27 with TRBJ1-2, with TRBD1 matching over 7 bases. J lost 0 bases, V lost 0 bases, and 1 base had no gene match. The CDR3 has 15 amino acids. Germline CDR1 MNHEY, CDR2 SMNVEV (reference sequence). This chain's CDR3 is CASSLSQGANYGYTF. The CDR3 nucleotides read TGTGCCAGCAGTTTATCTCAGGGGGCTAACTATGGCTACACCTTC.

This chain connects TRBV19 to TRBJ1-5; D might be TRBD1 (5 bases). V was cut by 7 bases and J by 3 bases, with 13 bases left in between. This CDR3 comprises 14 residues. Germline CDR1 and CDR2: LNHDA and SQIVND (reference sequence). DNA of the CDR3: TGTGCCAGTAATGTTGGGGCGTTCAATCAGCCCCAGCATTTT. Its translation: CASNVGAFNQPQHF.

The V and J genes are TRBV20-1 and TRBJ1-1; D possibly corresponds to TRBD1 (5 bases). V lost 3 bases and J lost 6, with 14 bases in between. The germline CDR1 and CDR2 sequences are DFQATT and SNEGSKA (reference sequence). This CDR3 has 13 residues. The CDR3 region is CSASLRGSAEAFF. The CDR3 bases are TGCAGTGCTAGTTTGAGGGGTAGCGCTGAAGCTTTCTTT.

The genes are TRBV27 and TRBJ1-5, with 7 bases identical to TRBD1. Germline V gives CDR1 MNHEY, CDR2 SMNVEV (reference sequence). The V segment lost 6 bases and the J segment 11 bases; nucleotides outside the gene matches: 16. This CDR3 is 15 amino acids long. The CDR3 protein is CASRRTTGTLLAQHF. The CDR3 DNA reads TGTGCCAGCAGGCGGACGACAGGGACCCTTTTGGCCCAGCATTTT.

J is TRBJ2-1 and V is TRBV12-3 or TRBV12-4; 16 bases map to TRBD2. The CDR3 runs 16 residues. The V and J ends lost 4 bases and 7 bases, in that order; junction bases with no gene match: 4. This CDR3 is CASSWGLAGGLNEQFF. CDR3 coding DNA: TGTGCCAGCAGTTGGGGACTAGCGGGAGGGCTTAATGAGCAGTTCTTC.

The rearrangement links TRBV4-1 to TRBJ2-5; D gene uncertain. Germline V gives CDR1 MGHRA, CDR2 YSYEKL. V gave up 3 bases and J gave up 5 bases, with 22 bases separating them. The CDR3 extends over 17 amino acids. Here the CDR3 DNA reads TGCGCCAGCAGCCACCCCCGACGACAACTGACGAAGGAGACCCAGTACTTC. Its protein is CASSHPRRQLTKETQYF.

The rearrangement joins TRBV6-6 to TRBJ2-7; the D is unclear. The germline V and J ends were trimmed by 2 bases and 3 bases, with 5 bases remaining between them. The CDR3 is made up of 12 amino acids. The germline V gene has CDR1 MNHNY and CDR2 SVGAGI (reference sequence). CDR3 sequence reads: CASSYTNYEQYF. DNA for the CDR3: TGTGCCAGCAGTTACACCAACTACGAGCAGTACTTC.

V and J are TRBV27 and TRBJ2-1; D is undetermined. V gave up 4 bases and J gave up 5 bases, with 21 bases separating them. CDR1 is MNHEY and CDR2 is SMNVEV in the germline V gene (reference sequence). The CDR3 runs 17 residues. The CDR3 DNA reads as TGTGCCAGCAGTTCAGAGTTGAGGTGGGCCTTAAACAATGAGCAGTTCTTC. Translated, it gives CASSSELRWALNNEQFF.

CDR3 sequence: CATSTGQTINQPQHF. The CDR3 nucleotides are TGTGCCACCAGCACTGGACAGACGATCAATCAGCCCCAGCATTTT. This chain joins TRBV15 and TRBJ1-5; possible D gene TRBD1, 6 bases. This CDR3 comprises 15 residues. Germline V CDR1 and CDR2: LNHNV, YYDKDF (reference sequence). The germline V and J ends were trimmed by 4 bases and 3 bases, with 13 bases remaining between them.

The chain is built from TRBV4-1 and TRBJ2-7; 7 bases agree with TRBD1. The length of the CDR3 is 16 residues. Trimming took 1 base from V and 3 from J; bases not matched to a gene: 9. The germline V gene has CDR1 MGHRA and CDR2 YSYEKL. CDR3 nucleotides: TGCGCCAGCAGCCAAGGCAGGGGGTTGATGGGCTACGAGCAGTACTTC. It is translated as CASSQGRGLMGYEQYF.

The chain carries TRBV4-1 and TRBJ2-5, with 10 bases that match TRBD1. Germline CDR1 is MGHRA and CDR2 is YSYEKL. J gave up 1 base and V 3 bases, and 8 bases lay outside the gene matches. This CDR3 comprises 17 residues. CDR3 in DNA: TGCGCCAGCAGCCACAGGGGACAGGGGAGCCTCCAAGAGACCCAGTACTTC. This translates into CASSHRGQGSLQETQYF.

This clonotype has just a few counts. The V call is TRBV11-2, the J call TRBJ1-2; D gene uncertain. V was shortened by 7 bases and J by 4 bases, with 13 bases between the two germline ends. Germline assignment: CDR1 SGHAT and CDR2 FQNNGV. The CDR3 loop spans 13 amino acids. CDR3 bases: TGTGCCAGCAACATTAACCCTACCTATGGCTACACCTTC. Translating it yields CASNINPTYGYTF.

V and J are TRBV15 and TRBJ2-2; TRBD1 is a possible D gene (5 bases). The CDR3 runs to 13 residues. Trimming cost V 10 bases and J 7 bases, with 16 bases left between them. Germline V gene lookup returns CDR1 LNHNV and CDR2 YYDKDF (reference sequence). CDR3: CAISSGSHGELFF. The CDR3 coding sequence is TGTGCCATCTCCTCAGGGTCTCACGGGGAGCTGTTTTTT.

The chain links TRBV10-3 to TRBJ2-5; D gene unclear. Trimming pared 0 bases from V and 5 bases from J, leaving 19 bases between. Per the germline V gene, CDR1 is ENHRY and CDR2 is SYGVKD. The CDR3 is made up of 17 amino acids. Here the CDR3 DNA reads TGTGCCATCAGTGAGTCGACTGAAGGGATCCCCGGGGAGACCCAGTACTTC. Translating it yields CAISESTEGIPGETQYF.

J is TRBJ2-3 and V is TRBV27; possible D gene TRBD1, 5 bases. CDR1 and CDR2 (germline): MNHEY, SMNVEV (reference sequence). The CDR3 contains 15 residues. The germline V and J ends were trimmed by 3 bases and 3 bases, with 13 bases remaining between them. DNA for the CDR3: TGTGCCAGCAGTTTGGCTCAGGGTGGTACAGATACGCAGTATTTT. Amino acids: CASSLAQGGTDTQYF.